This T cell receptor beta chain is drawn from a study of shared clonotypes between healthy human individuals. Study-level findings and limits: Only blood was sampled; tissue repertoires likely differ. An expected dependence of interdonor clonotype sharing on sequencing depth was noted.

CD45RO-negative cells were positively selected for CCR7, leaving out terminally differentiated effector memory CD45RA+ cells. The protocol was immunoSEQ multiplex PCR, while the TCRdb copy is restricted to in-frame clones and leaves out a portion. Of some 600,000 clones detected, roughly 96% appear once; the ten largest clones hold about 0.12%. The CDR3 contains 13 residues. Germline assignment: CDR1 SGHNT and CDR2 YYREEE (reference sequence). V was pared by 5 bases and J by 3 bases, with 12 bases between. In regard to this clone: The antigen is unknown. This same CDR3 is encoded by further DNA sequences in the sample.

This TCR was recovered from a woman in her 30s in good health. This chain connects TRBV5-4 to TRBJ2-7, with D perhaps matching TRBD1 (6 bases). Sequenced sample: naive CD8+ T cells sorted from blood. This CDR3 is CASSPQGSYEQYF. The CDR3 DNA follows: TGTGCCAGCAGTCCACAGGGAAGCTACGAGCAGTACTTC.